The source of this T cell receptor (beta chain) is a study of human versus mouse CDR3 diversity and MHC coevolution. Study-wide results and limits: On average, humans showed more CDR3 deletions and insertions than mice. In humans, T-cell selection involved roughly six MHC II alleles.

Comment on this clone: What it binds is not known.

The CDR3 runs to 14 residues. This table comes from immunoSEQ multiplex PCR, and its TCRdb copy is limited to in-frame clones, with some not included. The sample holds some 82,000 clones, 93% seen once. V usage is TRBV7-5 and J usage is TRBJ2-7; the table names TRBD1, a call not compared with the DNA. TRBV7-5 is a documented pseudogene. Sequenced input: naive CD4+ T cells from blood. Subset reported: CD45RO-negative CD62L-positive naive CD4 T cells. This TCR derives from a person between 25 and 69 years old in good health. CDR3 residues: CARSAGQTSPTQYF. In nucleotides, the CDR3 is TGTGCCAGAAGCGCGGGACAGACTTCGCCAACGCAGTACTTC.